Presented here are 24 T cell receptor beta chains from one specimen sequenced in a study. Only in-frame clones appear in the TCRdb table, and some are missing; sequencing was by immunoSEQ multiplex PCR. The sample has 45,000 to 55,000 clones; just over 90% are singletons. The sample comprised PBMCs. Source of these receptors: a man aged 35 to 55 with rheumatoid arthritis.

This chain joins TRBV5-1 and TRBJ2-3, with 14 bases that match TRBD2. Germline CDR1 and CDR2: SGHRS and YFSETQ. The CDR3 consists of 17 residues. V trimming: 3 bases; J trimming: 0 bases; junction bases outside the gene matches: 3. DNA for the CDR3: TGCGCCAGCAGCTCGGGACTAGCGGGAGTGAGCACAGATACGCAGTATTTT. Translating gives CASSSGLAGVSTDTQYF.

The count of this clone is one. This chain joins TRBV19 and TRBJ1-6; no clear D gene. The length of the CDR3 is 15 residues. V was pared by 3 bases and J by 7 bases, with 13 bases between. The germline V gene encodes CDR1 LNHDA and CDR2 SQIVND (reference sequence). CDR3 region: CASSILDGKNSPLHF. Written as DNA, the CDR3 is TGTGCCAGTAGTATTCTGGACGGGAAAAATTCACCCCTCCACTTT.

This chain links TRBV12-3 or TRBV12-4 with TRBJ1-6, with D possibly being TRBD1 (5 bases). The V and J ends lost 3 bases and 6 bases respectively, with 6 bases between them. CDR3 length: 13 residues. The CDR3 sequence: CASSLQGNSPLHF. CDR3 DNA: TGTGCCAGCAGTTTGCAGGGTAATTCACCCCTCCACTTT.

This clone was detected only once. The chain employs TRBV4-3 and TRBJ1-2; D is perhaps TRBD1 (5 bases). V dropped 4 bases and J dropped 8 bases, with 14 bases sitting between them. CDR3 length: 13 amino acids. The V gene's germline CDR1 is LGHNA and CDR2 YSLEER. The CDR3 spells CASSPGGFRGYTF. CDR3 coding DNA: TGCGCCAGCAGCCCTGGGGGATTTCGGGGCTACACCTTC.

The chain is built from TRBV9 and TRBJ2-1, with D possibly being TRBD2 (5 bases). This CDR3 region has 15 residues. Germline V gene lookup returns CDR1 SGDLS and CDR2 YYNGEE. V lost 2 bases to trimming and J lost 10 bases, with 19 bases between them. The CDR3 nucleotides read TGTGCCAGCAGCGTGATTTCCGGACTGCTAGAGGAGCAGTTCTTC. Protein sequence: CASSVISGLLEEQFF.

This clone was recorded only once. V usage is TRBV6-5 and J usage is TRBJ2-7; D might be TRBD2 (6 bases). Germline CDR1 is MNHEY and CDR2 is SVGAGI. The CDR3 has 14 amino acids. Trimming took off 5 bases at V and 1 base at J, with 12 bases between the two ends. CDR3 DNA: TGTGCCAGCAGTCAACGGGGGTCATCCTACGAGCAGTACTTC. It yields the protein CASSQRGSSYEQYF.

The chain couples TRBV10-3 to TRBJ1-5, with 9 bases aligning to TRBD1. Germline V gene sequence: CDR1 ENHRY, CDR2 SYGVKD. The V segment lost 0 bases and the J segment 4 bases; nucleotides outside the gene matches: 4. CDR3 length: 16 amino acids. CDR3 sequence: CAISESWDRVNQPQHF. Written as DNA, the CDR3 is TGTGCCATCAGTGAGTCGTGGGACAGGGTAAATCAGCCCCAGCATTTT.

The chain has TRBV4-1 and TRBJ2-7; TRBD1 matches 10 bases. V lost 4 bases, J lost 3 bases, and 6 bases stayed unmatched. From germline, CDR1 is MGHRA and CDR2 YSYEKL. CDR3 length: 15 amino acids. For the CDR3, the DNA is TGCGCCAGCAGCCGCCGGACAGGGGGTGGCTACGAGCAGTACTTC. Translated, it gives CASSRRTGGGYEQYF.

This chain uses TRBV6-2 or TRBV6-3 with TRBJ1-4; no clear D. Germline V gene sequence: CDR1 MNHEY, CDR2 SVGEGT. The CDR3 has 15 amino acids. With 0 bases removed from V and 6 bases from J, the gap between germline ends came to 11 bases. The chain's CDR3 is CASSYSGEPHEKLFF. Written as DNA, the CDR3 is TGTGCCAGCAGTTACTCCGGGGAGCCGCATGAAAAACTGTTTTTT.

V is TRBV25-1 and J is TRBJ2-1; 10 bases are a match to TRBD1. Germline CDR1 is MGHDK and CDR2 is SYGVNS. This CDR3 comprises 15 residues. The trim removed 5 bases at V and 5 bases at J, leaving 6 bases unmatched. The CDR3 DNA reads TGTGCCAGCAGTCAGAGGACAGGGGGAAACAATGAGCAGTTCTTC. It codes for CASSQRTGGNNEQFF.

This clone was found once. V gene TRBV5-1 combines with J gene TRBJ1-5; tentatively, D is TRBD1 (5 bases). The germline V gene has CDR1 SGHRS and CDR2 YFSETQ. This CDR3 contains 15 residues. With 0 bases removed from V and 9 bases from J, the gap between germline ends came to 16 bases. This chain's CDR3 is CASSLDGGIGLPQHF. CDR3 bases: TGCGCCAGCAGCTTGGACGGGGGGATCGGGTTGCCCCAGCATTTT.

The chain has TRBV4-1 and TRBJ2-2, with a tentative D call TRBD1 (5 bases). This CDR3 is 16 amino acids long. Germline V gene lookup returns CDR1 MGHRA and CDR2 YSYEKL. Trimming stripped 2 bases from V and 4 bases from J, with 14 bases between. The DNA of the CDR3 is TGCGCCAGCAGCCAATATCAGGGTTGGGGCACCGGGGAGCTGTTTTTT. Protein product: CASSQYQGWGTGELFF.

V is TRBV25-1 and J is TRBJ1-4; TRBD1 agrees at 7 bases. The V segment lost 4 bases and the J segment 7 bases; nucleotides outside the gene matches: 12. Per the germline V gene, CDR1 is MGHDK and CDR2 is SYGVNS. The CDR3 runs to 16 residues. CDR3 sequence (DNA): TGTGCCAGCAGTGGGCGAAGGGGACAGCGTCCTGAAAAACTGTTTTTT. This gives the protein CASSGRRGQRPEKLFF.

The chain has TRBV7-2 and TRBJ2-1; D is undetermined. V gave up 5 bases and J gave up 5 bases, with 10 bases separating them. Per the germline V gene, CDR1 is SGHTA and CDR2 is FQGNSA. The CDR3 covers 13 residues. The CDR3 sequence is CASSPIRDNEQFF. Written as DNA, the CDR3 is TGTGCCAGCAGCCCCATTAGGGACAATGAGCAGTTCTTC.

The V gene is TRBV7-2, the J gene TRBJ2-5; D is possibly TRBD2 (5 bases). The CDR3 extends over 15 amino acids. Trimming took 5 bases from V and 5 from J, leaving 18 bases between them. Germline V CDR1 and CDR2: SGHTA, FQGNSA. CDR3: CASSITPASSETQYF. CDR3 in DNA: TGTGCCAGCAGCATTACTCCGGCTAGCAGCGAGACCCAGTACTTC.

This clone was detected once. The CDR3 DNA is TGTGCCAGCAGTTTTCGGGACAGGGCTGGAAACACCATATATTTT. It specifies CASSFRDRAGNTIYF. The chain carries TRBV28 and TRBJ1-3, with 9 positions matching TRBD1. The junction had 2 bases not matched to a gene; V was cut back by 3 bases and J by 2 bases. The CDR3 is 15 amino acids. Per the germline V gene, CDR1 is MDHEN and CDR2 is SYDVKM. Full variable domain (remainder filled in from reference TRBV28 and TRBJ1-3): DVKVTQSSRYLVKRTGEKVFLECVQDMDHENMFWYRQDPGLGLRLIYFSYDVKMKEKGDIPEGYSVSREKKERFSLILESASTNQTSMYLCASSFRDRAGNTIYFGEGSWLTVV.

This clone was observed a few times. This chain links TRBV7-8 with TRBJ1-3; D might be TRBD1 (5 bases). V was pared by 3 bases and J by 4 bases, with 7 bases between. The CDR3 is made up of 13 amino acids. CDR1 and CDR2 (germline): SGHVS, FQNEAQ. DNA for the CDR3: TGTGCCAGCAGCTTGTCAGGGGGAAACACCATATATTTT. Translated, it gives CASSLSGGNTIYF. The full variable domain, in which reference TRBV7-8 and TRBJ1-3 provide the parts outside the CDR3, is GAGVSQSPRYKVAKRGQDVALRCDPISGHVSLFWYQQALGQGPEFLTYFQNEAQLDKSGLPSDRFFAERPEGSVSTLKIQRTQQEDSAVYLCASSLSGGNTIYFGEGSWLTVV.

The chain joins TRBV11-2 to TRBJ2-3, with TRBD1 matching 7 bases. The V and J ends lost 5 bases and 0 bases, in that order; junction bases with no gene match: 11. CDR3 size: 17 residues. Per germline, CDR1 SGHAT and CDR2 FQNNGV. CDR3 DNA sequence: TGTGCCAGCAGCGCCCTTAAGACAGGGCCGAGCACAGATACGCAGTATTTT. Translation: CASSALKTGPSTDTQYF.

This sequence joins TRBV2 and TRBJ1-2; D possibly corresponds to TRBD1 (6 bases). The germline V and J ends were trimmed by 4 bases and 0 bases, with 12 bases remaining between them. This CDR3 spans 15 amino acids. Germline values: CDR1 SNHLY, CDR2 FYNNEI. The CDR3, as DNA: TGTGCCAGCAGTGCCCGGGACACCACTAACTATGGCTACACCTTC. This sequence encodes CASSARDTTNYGYTF.

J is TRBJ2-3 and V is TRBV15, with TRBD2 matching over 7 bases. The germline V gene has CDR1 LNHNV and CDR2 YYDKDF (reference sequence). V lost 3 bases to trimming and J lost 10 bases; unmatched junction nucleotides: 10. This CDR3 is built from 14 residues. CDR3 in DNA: TGTGCCACCAGCAGGGGAGGTACTAGCGAGGCGCAGTATTTT. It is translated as CATSRGGTSEAQYF.

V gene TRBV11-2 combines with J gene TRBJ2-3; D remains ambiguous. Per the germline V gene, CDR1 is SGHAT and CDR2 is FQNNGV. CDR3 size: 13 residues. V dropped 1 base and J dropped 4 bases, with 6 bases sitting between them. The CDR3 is CASSLGRADTQYF. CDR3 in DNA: TGTGCCAGCAGCTTAGGAAGGGCAGATACGCAGTATTTT.

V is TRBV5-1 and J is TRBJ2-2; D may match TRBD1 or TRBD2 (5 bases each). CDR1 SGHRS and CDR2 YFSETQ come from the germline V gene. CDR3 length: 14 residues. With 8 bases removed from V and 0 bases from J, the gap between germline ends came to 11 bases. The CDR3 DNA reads TGCGCCAGTACCGGGACGGCGAACACCGGGGAGCTGTTTTTT. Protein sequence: CASTGTANTGELFF. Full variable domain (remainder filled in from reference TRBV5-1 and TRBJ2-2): KAGVTQTPRYLIKTRGQQVTLSCSPISGHRSVSWYQQTPGQGLQFLFEYFSETQRNKGNFPGRFSGRQFSNSRSEMNVSTLELGDSALYLCASTGTANTGELFFGEGSRLTVL.

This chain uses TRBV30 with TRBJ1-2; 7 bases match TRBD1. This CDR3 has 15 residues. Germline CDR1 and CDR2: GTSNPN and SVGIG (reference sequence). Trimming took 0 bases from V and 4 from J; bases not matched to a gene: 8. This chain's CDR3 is CAWSVLTGDPYGYTF. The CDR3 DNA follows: TGTGCCTGGAGTGTACTTACAGGGGACCCCTATGGCTACACCTTC.

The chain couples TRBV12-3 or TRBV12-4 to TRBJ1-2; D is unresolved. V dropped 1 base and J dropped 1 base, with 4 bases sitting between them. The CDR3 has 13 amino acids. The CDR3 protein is CASSLGDNYGYTF. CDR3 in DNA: TGTGCCAGCAGTTTAGGGGATAACTATGGCTACACCTTC.